This TCR beta chain originates from a study of cytomegalovirus exposure and HLA in healthy donors (dated by TCRdb to about 2017). For context, the study as a whole: In an earlier analysis of some 550 of the donors, 250 to 300 Gb of sequence data and 100 million or so unique TCR beta sequences from 180 million or so T cells were reported. Donor age, sex, ethnicity and CMV serostatus were compiled alongside the repertoire data. An earlier analysis of 587 of the donors used high-throughput TCR beta sequencing to judge whether each TCR beta V gene segment behaved as functional or pseudogenic. Class I and class II HLA loci were covered by the typing at four-digit resolution. Several DR-DQ haplotypes were treated as single units for association and clustering because of strong linkage in the cohort. Around 330 gigabases of sequencing data and around 88 million unique TCR sequences made up an early release that covered 640 HLA-typed donors. High-throughput TCR immunosequencing, statistical association of individual TCRs with disease status, and machine learning were combined to predict cytomegalovirus infection status. Across 300 to 400 genotyped donors of the cohort, an average of approximately 220,000 unique TCR beta nucleotide sequences per donor were sequenced, and approximately 19% of those sequences were non-productive. Rather than drawing on any new phenotypic data, the later analysis identified candidate immune exposures from TCR beta sequences and the way those sequences occurred across donors. Besides the first cohort of more than 650 subjects, a separate validation cohort made up of some 110 different subjects was used. Using immunosequencing, the study profiled T cell repertoires from 550 to 750 subjects and related those repertoires to cytomegalovirus serostatus. The study aimed to test whether cataloging public T cell receptors could reveal signatures of past pathogen exposure. Typing coverage varied by locus: 629-630 donors for A, B, C, DRB1 and DQB1; approximately 500 for DQA1; about 600 for DPA1; approximately 490 for DPB1. All discovery cohort repertoires had been generated on a single sequencing platform. A later analysis re-examined previously published TCR beta repertoires from roughly 720 donors and added high-resolution HLA genotyping to investigate patterns of TCR occurrence. Of the 300 to 400 genotyped donors, about 80% fell in the genetic ancestry cluster associated with self-reported Caucasian donors. Genome-wide SNP genotypes for about three fifths of the roughly 670 donors were used in a later genetic analysis, which treated that subset as a discovery cohort. Study-wide findings and limitations: In vitro tests confirmed that three of the cytomegalovirus-associated TCR beta chains recognize cytomegalovirus antigens. The sequencing pipeline was judged likely to have produced a cluster of highly shared sequence variants as a technical artifact. In a later analysis, most CMV-associated TCR beta chains were found to appear HLA-restricted, with HLA associations seemingly driven largely by CMV exposure. Across donors, most TCR sequences were observed very rarely, whereas some public TCRs were present in many individuals. A later analysis found that TCR association rates varied across HLA loci, with DRB1 alleles showing the most associated TCRs and HLA-C alleles the fewest. CMV serostatus was the only immune exposure information available for the cohort. When HLA alleles, especially DR and DQ, strongly co-occurred, attributing TCR associations to individual alleles was difficult. This cohort had only TCR beta chains sequenced, and the lack of alpha or paired-chain data limited which features could be detected. The authors suggested that the approach could potentially be extended to other disease states and immunological phenotypes. Broadly in line with IMGT annotations, most TCR beta V segments showed up in productive rearrangements about 87% or about 30% of the time in an earlier analysis of roughly 590 of the donors. Linkage disequilibrium might explain the correlated functional status among segregating V segments, but an unknown experimental factor could not be excluded. In a later analysis, 16,951 TCR beta sequences were associated with specific HLA alleles at a false discovery rate of 0.05. A further reported finding was that TCR beta sequences accurately predicted the HLA-A and HLA-B alleles for most subjects in the first cohort. In a later analysis, HLA-associated TCR beta chains showed more clonal expansion and lower generation probabilities than non-associated chains that were equally common. Presence/absence analyses assumed roughly uniform sequencing depth across donors, an assumption that may not hold. Because HLA typing was unavailable for some donors at each locus, only the typed subset was used in association tests. A later analysis reported that several top co-occurrence clusters appeared linked to parvovirus B19, influenza, CMV and Epstein-Barr virus. Because counts were too low, around 18 rarely observed V segments, including chromosome 9 orphons, were left out of the earlier analysis of roughly 600 of the donors. In a later genetic analysis, fewer N-insertions in productive TCRs were reported among donors in an Asian-associated ancestry cluster than the approximately 710-donor mean. In the study, approximately 160 TCR beta chains were listed as associated with cytomegalovirus. Because the 87-base-pair reads could not distinguish some IMGT-functional V segments, including TRBV6-2 and TRBV6-3, those segments were excluded. Cytomegalovirus status was reported to be diagnosed by the classifier with high specificity and sensitivity in both the original and validation cohorts. V-gene and J-gene trimming of TCR beta chains was associated with a missense DCLRE1C variant in a later genetic analysis, and the association was replicated in an independent cohort.

Library preparation employed the immunoSEQ multiplex PCR assay. For the multiplex PCR, a mixture combining 60 forward primers for TCR Vbeta segments and 13 reverse primers for TCR Jbeta segments was used. Amplification of the CDR3 region of rearranged TCR beta genes was performed with a multiplex PCR assay on genomic DNA. The amplified TCR beta libraries were sequenced on the Illumina HiSeq System as 87-base-pair reads. For the original study's pipeline: A later analysis counted approximately 74 million unique TCR beta chains across the 650 to 700 repertoires, and approximately 11 million of these chains were shared by at least two donors. To remove PCR and sequencing errors, raw reads were error-corrected and collapsed into unique sequences using a nearest-neighbor algorithm that merged closely related sequences. To assign V, D and J gene segments, CDR3 sequences were aligned to IMGT reference sequences. For a sequence to be retained, a match of at least six nucleotides to both a V gene segment and a J gene segment was required. Rearrangements were called productive when the CDR3 lacked stop codons and stayed in frame with V and J; all others were non-productive. Following IMGT convention, CDR3 was defined as the stretch from the second conserved V-encoded cysteine up to the conserved J-encoded phenylalanine. The earlier analysis of about 590 of the donors excluded sequences that lacked an unambiguous match to a single V gene segment. In an earlier analysis of some 590 of the donors, V segments were called functional above 56.7% productive rearrangements and were called segregating when the between-donor standard deviation exceeded 5%. A statistical classification framework was built to diagnose cytomegalovirus status from the catalog of TCR beta chain sequences. In a later analysis, V and J genes were assigned by comparing TCR nucleotide sequences against IMGT/GENE-DB human TR gene sequences. The TCRdist pipeline was used in a later analysis to assign CDR3 sequences and most-parsimonious VDJ recombination scenarios. In a later analysis, each TCR beta chain was defined by its CDR3 amino acid sequence together with its V-gene family, and reads without a unique V-gene family were excluded. A later analysis removed 592 highly shared, low-generation-probability nucleotide sequences to deal with suspected cross-contamination and a sequencing artifact. A later analysis calculated a clonal expansion index for each public chain from normalized within-repertoire ranks of inferred template counts. In a later analysis, generation probabilities were computed with a VDJ recombination model fitted to out-of-frame rearrangements, and the resulting probabilities were checked against IGoR. In a later analysis, hypergeometric tests were used to score TCR-TCR, TCR-HLA and TCR-CMV co-occurrence, with a repertoire-size bias correction applied to TCR pairs. To estimate false discovery rates, a later analysis permuted the HLA or CMV assignments 20 times. In a later analysis, co-occurring TCRs were grouped using DBSCAN, and TCRdist sequence similarity was added for clustering within HLA-allele-positive subsets. For co-occurrence clustering, repertoires with fewer than 30,000 or more than 120,000 public chains were excluded, along with five or six repertoires with anomalous nucleotide sharing. TCRdb provides this immuneACCESS table in a form limited to in-frame rearrangements. Some clones are lacking; in checked studies, under half of them reflect an unresolved V gene, and why the rest are absent is not known. That table gives V, J and clone size, and the DNA gave D and trimming. The table for this sample shows approximately 46,000 clones. In total, the top ten clones hold roughly 8% of the sample.

The cohort consisted of more than 650 healthy bone marrow donors. Cohort members were all nominally healthy when sampled, although unrecorded immune exposures were likely present. The donor tested CMV seronegative and was one of the 352 seronegative cohort members. Each donor provided a peripheral blood sample, and peripheral blood mononuclear cells were used for TCR beta sequencing. The Qiagen DNeasy Blood Extraction Kit was used to extract genomic DNA from the blood cell samples. Points on this clone: Its specific antigen is unknown.

Reading from cysteine to phenylalanine, the CDR3 counts 13 amino acids. Only the CDR3 portion is preserved as DNA: 39 bases, with reading frame beginning at the first base. For this chain, trimming is 7 bases at the V end and 5 bases at the J end, and the number of junction bases without a gene match is 6. The germline V gene gives CDR1 as SGHVS and CDR2 as FNYEAQ. The sequence is built from TRBV7-6 and TRBJ2-5; TRBD1 lines up with 8 middle nucleotides. The sequenced material came from PBMCs. This TCR was sampled from a male donor in good health and CMV-seronegative. Read as DNA, the sequence is TGTGCCAGCACCCAGGGGGCGATGGAGACCCAGTACTTC. Its protein is CASTQGAMETQYF. The variable domain in full, with residues beyond the CDR3 obtained from the reference TRBV7-6 and TRBJ2-5 genes, is GAGVSQSPRYKVTKRGQDVALRCDPISGHVSLYWYRQALGQGPEFLTYFNYEAQQDKSGLPNDRFSAERPEGSISTLTIQRTEQRDSAMYRCASTQGAMETQYFGPGTRLLVL.